This T cell receptor (beta chain) appears in the sequencing data of a study of OX40 agonist ivuxolimab in advanced cancers. Sequencing was performed with immunoSEQ multiplex PCR; in TCRdb, only in-frame clones are kept and a portion is missing. The sample consists of over 55,000 clones, about 86% of them appearing once. Findings and limits, study-wide: Some nonresponders additionally presented with little normalized T-cell clonal expansion.

As regards this clone: Its specificity is unknown.

Sequencing was performed on CD4+ or CD8+ T cells sorted from blood, taken in a trial of the OX40 agonist ivuxolimab. This TCR derives from an adult with an advanced solid tumor such as melanoma, head and neck, liver or kidney cancer.

In DNA, the CDR3 is TGTGCCAGCAGCCGACTAGCGGGAGGCAGAGGTGAGCAGTTCTTC. This gives the protein CASSRLAGGRGEQFF. The chain uses TRBV6-5 and TRBJ2-1; 13 nucleotides align to TRBD2. This CDR3 contains 15 residues. Germline V gene sequence: CDR1 MNHEY, CDR2 SVGAGI. The ends lost 6 bases at V and 9 bases at J; junction bases unmatched: 8.